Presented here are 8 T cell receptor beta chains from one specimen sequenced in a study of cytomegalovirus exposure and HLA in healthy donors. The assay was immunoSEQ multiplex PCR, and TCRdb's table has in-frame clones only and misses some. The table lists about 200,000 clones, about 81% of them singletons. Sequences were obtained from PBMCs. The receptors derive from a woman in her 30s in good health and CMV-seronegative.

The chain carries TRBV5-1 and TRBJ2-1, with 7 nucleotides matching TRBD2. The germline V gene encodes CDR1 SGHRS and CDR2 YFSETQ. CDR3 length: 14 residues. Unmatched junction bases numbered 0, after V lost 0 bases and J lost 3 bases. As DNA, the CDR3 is TGCGCCAGCAGCTTGGGGACTAGCTACAATGAGCAGTTCTTC. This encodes CASSLGTSYNEQFF.

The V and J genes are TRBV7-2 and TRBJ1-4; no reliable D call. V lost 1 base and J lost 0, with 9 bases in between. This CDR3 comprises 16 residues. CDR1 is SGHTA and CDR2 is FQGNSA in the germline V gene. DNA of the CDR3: TGTGCCAGCAGCTTAGTTTCCGGGGCAACTAATGAAAAACTGTTTTTT. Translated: CASSLVSGATNEKLFF.

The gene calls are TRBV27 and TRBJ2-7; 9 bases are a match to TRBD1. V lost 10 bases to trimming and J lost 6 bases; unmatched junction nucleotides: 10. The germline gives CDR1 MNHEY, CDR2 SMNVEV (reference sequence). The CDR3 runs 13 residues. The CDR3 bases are TGTGCCAACCGCCGGGACAGGGCGTCCGAGCAGTACTTC. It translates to CANRRDRASEQYF.

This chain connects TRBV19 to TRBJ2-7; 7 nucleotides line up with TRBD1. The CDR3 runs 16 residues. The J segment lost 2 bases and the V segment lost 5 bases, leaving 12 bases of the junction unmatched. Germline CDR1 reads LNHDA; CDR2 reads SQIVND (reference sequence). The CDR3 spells CASSPIGGQRTYEQYF. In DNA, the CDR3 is TGTGCCAGTAGTCCAATAGGGGGACAGAGAACCTACGAGCAGTACTTC.

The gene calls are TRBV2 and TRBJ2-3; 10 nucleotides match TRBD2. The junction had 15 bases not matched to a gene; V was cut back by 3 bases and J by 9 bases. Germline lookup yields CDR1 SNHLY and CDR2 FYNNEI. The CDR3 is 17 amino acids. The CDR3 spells CASSDPLTSGVSQTQYF. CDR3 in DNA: TGTGCCAGCAGTGACCCGCTTACTAGCGGGGTTTCTCAAACGCAGTATTTT.

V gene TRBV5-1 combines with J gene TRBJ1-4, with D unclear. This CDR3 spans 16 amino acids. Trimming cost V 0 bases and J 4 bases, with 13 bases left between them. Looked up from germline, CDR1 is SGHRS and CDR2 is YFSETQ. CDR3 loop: CASSLAVTIDNEKLFF. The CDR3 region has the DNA TGCGCCAGCAGCTTGGCCGTGACAATTGATAATGAAAAACTGTTTTTT. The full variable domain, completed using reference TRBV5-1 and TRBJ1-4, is KAGVTQTPRYLIKTRGQQVTLSCSPISGHRSVSWYQQTPGQGLQFLFEYFSETQRNKGNFPGRFSGRQFSNSRSEMNVSTLELGDSALYLCASSLAVTIDNEKLFFGSGTQLSVL.

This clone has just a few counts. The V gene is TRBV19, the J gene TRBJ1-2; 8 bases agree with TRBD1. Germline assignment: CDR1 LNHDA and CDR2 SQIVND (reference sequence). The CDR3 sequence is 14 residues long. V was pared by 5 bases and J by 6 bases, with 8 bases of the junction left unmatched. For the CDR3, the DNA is TGTGCCAGTAGTCAGAGGACAGGGATCCATGGCTACACCTTC. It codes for CASSQRTGIHGYTF. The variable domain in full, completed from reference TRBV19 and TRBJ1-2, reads DGGITQSPKYLFRKEGQNVTLSCEQNLNHDAMYWYRQDPGQGLRLIYYSQIVNDFQKGDIAEGYSVSREKKESFPLTVTSAQKNPTAFYLCASSQRTGIHGYTFGSGTRLTVV.

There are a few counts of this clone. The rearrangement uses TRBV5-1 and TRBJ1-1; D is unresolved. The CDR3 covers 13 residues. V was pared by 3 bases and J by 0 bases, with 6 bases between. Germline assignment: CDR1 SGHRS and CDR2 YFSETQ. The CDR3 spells CASSSQMNTEAFF. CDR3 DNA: TGCGCCAGCAGCTCACAAATGAACACTGAAGCTTTCTTT.